The entry below describes one T cell receptor (beta chain). Its antigen remains unidentified. This entry belongs to a study of cytotoxic CD8 clonotypes in ibrutinib-treated CLL. About the research overall: Included were 10 to 12 relapsed/refractory and about 15 treatment-naive patients, of whom fewer than 18 were IGHV unmutated. The sample average was about 280,000 productive templates and 85,000 to 100,000 productive rearrangements. Study outcomes and limitations: While tracking circulating CD8+ T-cell counts, baseline clonality exceeded that of age-matched healthy donors.

The method was immunoSEQ multiplex PCR; TCRdb's version includes in-frame clones alone and lacks a portion of them. The table lists approximately 200,000 clones, around 72% of them singletons. Losses at the gene ends were 4 bases for V and 1 base for J; bases not matched to a gene: 3. CDR1 is SGHTA and CDR2 is FQGNSA in the germline V gene. The CDR3 extends over 16 amino acids. The specimen comprised PBMCs, sampled after 24 months of ibrutinib treatment. The TCR comes from a human donor with chronic lymphocytic leukemia. The rearrangement links TRBV7-2 to TRBJ1-3; 11 nucleotides agree with TRBD1. The CDR3, as DNA: TGTGCCAGCAGCTCCGGACAGGGGGCTTCTGGAAACACCATATATTTT. This codes for CASSSGQGASGNTIYF.